The entry that follows covers one TCR beta chain sequence. Its antigen is still unknown. Base qualities are not provided; no much larger clone lies one nucleotide away. Additional DNA sequences in this sample encode the identical CDR3. The sample originates from a study of shared clonotypes between healthy human individuals (dated by TCRdb to 2018 to 2021). In terms of the full investigation: Three men and two women, aged 18 to 49 years, made up the cohort. To increase sequencing depth and limit assay-specific biases, different laboratories used diverse techniques to prepare libraries and sequence TCR repertoires. Leukapheresis yielded between about 0.9 and 8.9 billion PBMCs per donor. Per donor, three plates each were used for CD4 naive and CD4 memory, two for CD8 naive, and one for CD8 memory. Blood TCR repertoires of four to six healthy adults were deeply sequenced to estimate repertoire size and the extent of clonotype sharing between individuals. Summary of the overall study and its limitations: Compared with non-shared clonotypes, clonotypes shared by all four sorted-subset donors had higher generation probabilities. Because the study included only a small number of donors, the genetic and exposure-history diversity represented was limited. Based on pairwise subsampling, the degree of clonotype sharing among donors was expected to be affected by sequencing depth. Only blood was sampled, and tissue TCR repertoires likely differ from those in blood. Larger estimated clonotype richness was generally found for naive subsets than for memory subsets. Even with the large sequencing depth, rarefaction of the sorted-subset datasets indicated that sequencing was incomplete. Sharing across a few donors was observed for about 5% of naive CD4, over 3% of naive CD8, roughly 2.3% of memory CD4, and about 0.4% of memory CD8 clonotypes.

For the CD8 naive samples, CD45RO-negative cells were positively selected for CCR7, yielding a CD45RA+CCR7+ population from which TemRA cells were excluded. Healthy HIV-negative adults with no recently reported acute infections or vaccinations were included as donors. Every donor was a Caucasian adult residing in Nashville, Tennessee, USA. Blood was collected by leukapheresis, and PBMCs were isolated by Ficoll-Histopaque density gradient centrifugation and then cryopreserved in liquid nitrogen vapor phase. Purity and quantity of every magnetically sorted T cell population were checked by analytical flow cytometry. Genomic DNA was isolated from each sorted fraction and quantified by UV absorbance on a Nanodrop 2000c. TCR CDR3 regions were amplified from genomic DNA by multiplex PCR using the deep immunoSEQ assay. Extracted genomic DNA from each cell subset was spread evenly across all wells of several immunoSEQ 96-well plates, with each plate serving as a replicate. For sorted subsets, each replicate PCR was loaded with about 0.2 ug genomic DNA, equivalent to 32,000 or so T cell genomes. The purified libraries were quantified using a Qubit 3.0 fluorometer, sized with a Bioanalyzer 2100, and then quantified again using the KAPA Library Quantification kit. Each immunoSEQ 96-well plate was sequenced on its own single-read 150-cycle Illumina NextSeq 550 flow cell. The authors' analysis ran thus. The immunoSEQ output contained only junctional sequences without quality scores, so filtering could not match that applied to full-length reads. Sequences were annotated with PyIR, a Python wrapper for IgBLAST v1.9, and V/J genes and CDR3 were assigned using IMGT germline references. Reads with weak V/J assignments (E-value above 1e-6), missing CDR3, stop codons, out-of-frame junctions, or ambiguous translated residues were removed. A V3J clonotype was defined by an identical inferred V gene, J gene, and CDR3 amino acid sequence. Percentage overlap between repertoires was computed as shared unique clonotypes divided by the size of the smaller repertoire. Richness of each repertoire was evaluated using RTK rarefaction, the Chao1 estimator, and Recon v2.1 estimates of unobserved clonotypes. Generation probabilities were computed with OLGA for all TCRbeta clonotypes obtained by the gDNA method from four donors. TCRdb re-hosts the immuneACCESS table, in-frame sequences only. Its copies lack some clones; in the studies checked, an unresolved V gene accounts for under half of them, and the cause for the rest is not known. From that table come the V and J calls and clone size; the DNA was used to work out D and trimming. The sample table records over 750,000 clones; approximately 97% of these occur just once. Under 0.25% of the sample lies in the top ten.

V lost 0 bases and J lost 5 bases; the stretch between them is 12 bases long. Counted from cysteine to phenylalanine, this CDR3 has 14 amino acids. Of the read, only the CDR3 DNA is kept; its 42 bases are in frame from base 1. CDR1 SGHRS and CDR2 YFSETQ are derived from the germline V gene. Recombination linked TRBV5-1 to TRBJ2-7; the D region possibly corresponds to TRBD1 (5 bases align). The TCR originated in a young man in good health. Input material: naive CD8+ T cells sorted from blood. This specimen's cell subset or site label, interpreted: CD45RA+CCR7+. The CDR3 is CASSLGQGLDEQYF. The sequenced DNA is TGCGCCAGCAGCTTGGGGCAGGGCCTCGACGAGCAGTACTTC.